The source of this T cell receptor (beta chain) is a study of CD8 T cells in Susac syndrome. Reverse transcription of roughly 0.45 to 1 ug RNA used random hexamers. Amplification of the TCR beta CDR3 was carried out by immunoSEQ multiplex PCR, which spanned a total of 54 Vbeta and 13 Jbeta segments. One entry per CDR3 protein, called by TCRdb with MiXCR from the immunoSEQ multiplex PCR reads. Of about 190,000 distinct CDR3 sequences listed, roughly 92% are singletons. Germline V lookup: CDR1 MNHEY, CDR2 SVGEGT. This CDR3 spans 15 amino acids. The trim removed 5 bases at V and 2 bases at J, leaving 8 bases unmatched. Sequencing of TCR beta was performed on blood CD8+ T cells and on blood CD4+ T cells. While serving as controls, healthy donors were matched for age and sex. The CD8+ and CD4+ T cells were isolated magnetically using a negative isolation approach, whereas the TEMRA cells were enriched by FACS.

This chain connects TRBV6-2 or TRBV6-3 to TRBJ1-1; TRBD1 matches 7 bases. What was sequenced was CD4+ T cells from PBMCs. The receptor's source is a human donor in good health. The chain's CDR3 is CASSIAGTANTEAFF. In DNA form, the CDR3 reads TGTGCCAGCAGTATAGCCGGGACAGCAAACACTGAAGCTTTCTTT.